The 13 T cell receptor beta chains below come from one sample, sequenced in a study of neurological immune-mediated disorders. Each CDR3 protein is one row after TCRdb ran MiXCR on the 5' RACE reads. The repertoire has 30,000 to 40,000 distinct CDR3 sequences, about 3.8% of them found once; the top ten carry 2% to 2.5%. The sample was PBMCs. The source is a man younger than 45 with multiple sclerosis.

This clonotype was counted at least ten times. This rearrangement joins TRBV20-1 to TRBJ1-2; 8 positions match TRBD1. This CDR3 is built from 14 residues. Germline trimming cut 3 bases from V and 3 bases from J; bases unmatched to any gene: 6. Germline V lookup: CDR1 DFQATT, CDR2 SNEGSKA (reference sequence). As DNA, the CDR3 is TGCAGTGCTAGCTTGGACAGGGACGACTATGGCTACACCTTC. It codes for CSASLDRDDYGYTF.

This clonotype was seen many times. The rearrangement links TRBV6-5 to TRBJ2-1; D is possibly TRBD2 (5 bases). The V end lost 5 bases, the J end lost 12 bases, and 17 bases lay between the germline ends. The CDR3 consists of 13 residues. Per the germline V gene, CDR1 is MNHEY and CDR2 is SVGAGI. CDR3 in DNA: TGTGCCAGCAGTACCGACCTAGCCGCTAGGCAGTTCTTC. It yields the protein CASSTDLAARQFF.

In its sample, this clonotype was seen many times. The chain uses TRBV12-3 or TRBV12-4 and TRBJ2-1; D is unresolved. This CDR3 has 13 amino acids. V shed 5 bases and J shed 6 bases, with 11 bases lying between them. This CDR3 is CASSRLTPNEQFF. CDR3 DNA: TGTGCCAGCAGTAGACTGACTCCCAATGAGCAGTTCTTC.

This clonotype was seen a handful of times. The gene calls are TRBV5-1 and TRBJ2-7, with unresolved D. The ends were cut back, 0 bases at V and 7 bases at J, with 20 bases in the middle. This CDR3 is 16 amino acids long. Germline V gene sequence: CDR1 SGHRS, CDR2 YFSETQ. This chain's CDR3 is CASSLDPLMRSFEQYF. The CDR3 DNA sequence: TGCGCCAGCAGCTTGGACCCATTAATGCGGAGTTTTGAGCAGTACTTC.

This clonotype was detected many times. This chain uses TRBV27 with TRBJ1-1; 7 bases align to TRBD1. Per the germline V gene, CDR1 is MNHEY and CDR2 is SMNVEV (reference sequence). CDR3 size: 17 residues. V shed 1 base, J shed 4 bases, and the junction held 12 bases outside the gene matches. The CDR3 nucleotides are TGTGCCAGCAGTTTATTTGGATCAGGGGGTGGAATCACTGAAGCTTTCTTT. As protein: CASSLFGSGGGITEAFF.

In its sample, this clonotype ranks as medium-sized. The CDR3, as DNA: TGTGCCATCAGCCCGGAAGGCAATCAGCCCCAGCATTTT. It translates to CAISPEGNQPQHF. V gene TRBV10-3 combines with J gene TRBJ1-5; no firm D call. CDR1 is ENHRY, CDR2 SYGVKD, per germline. The CDR3 contains 13 residues. V dropped 6 bases and J dropped 2 bases, with 8 bases sitting between them.

This clonotype was seen more than once but under ten times. The chain recombines TRBV20-1 with TRBJ1-1; 7 bases are a match to TRBD1. Germline values: CDR1 DFQATT, CDR2 SNEGSKA (reference sequence). The V gene end was trimmed by 4 bases and the J gene end by 2 bases; junction bases not matched to a gene: 10. The length of the CDR3 is 15 residues. The CDR3 nucleotides are TGCAGTGCTACCCACGGACAGGCGCTAAACACTGAAGCTTTCTTT. The encoded protein is CSATHGQALNTEAFF.

The sample holds many counts of this clonotype. This chain links TRBV29-1 with TRBJ2-5, with TRBD2 matching 7 bases. The CDR3 has 14 amino acids. The J segment lost 1 base and the V segment lost 3 bases, leaving 5 bases of the junction unmatched. Germline V CDR1 and CDR2: SQVTM, ANQGSEA. The CDR3 coding sequence is TGCAGCGTTGATTGGCGGGGGACCCAAGAGACCCAGTACTTC. Amino acid sequence: CSVDWRGTQETQYF.

This clonotype showed up just a few times. The chain joins TRBV27 to TRBJ1-1, with D unclear. Trimming took off 0 bases at V and 11 bases at J, with 19 bases between the two ends. The CDR3 length is 15 residues. The V gene's germline CDR1 is MNHEY and CDR2 SMNVEV (reference sequence). CDR3 sequence: CASSLSRGLNSGAFF. CDR3 nucleotides: TGTGCCAGCAGTTTATCGCGAGGACTCAACTCCGGGGCTTTCTTT.

This clonotype was seen many times. This rearrangement joins TRBV25-1 to TRBJ2-7; 10 positions agree with TRBD1. The CDR3 covers 15 residues. The V segment lost 6 bases and the J segment 5 bases; nucleotides outside the gene matches: 10. Looked up from germline, CDR1 is MGHDK and CDR2 is SYGVNS. CDR3 in DNA: TGTGCCAGCAGCACGGAAGGGACAGGGGTCAACGAGCAGTACTTC. It yields the protein CASSTEGTGVNEQYF.

This clonotype was detected many times. The CDR3 spells CAIIPAAQETQYF. CDR3 nucleotide sequence: TGTGCCATCATCCCGGCGGCACAAGAGACCCAGTACTTC. V and J are TRBV10-3 and TRBJ2-5; no reliable D call. CDR3 length equals 13 residues. Between the trimmed V and J ends, which lost 7 bases and 2 bases, there was a span of 11 bases. Germline V gene sequence: CDR1 ENHRY, CDR2 SYGVKD.

This clonotype was seen at least ten times. The rearrangement links TRBV15 to TRBJ1-5; D ambiguous. Germline assignment: CDR1 LNHNV and CDR2 YYDKDF (reference sequence). There are 15 residues in the CDR3. Trimming cost V 3 bases and J 10 bases, with 19 bases left between them. The CDR3 nucleotides read TGTGCCACCAGCAGTCCATCAAGCGGCCGGGATCCCCAGCATTTT. Its protein is CATSSPSSGRDPQHF.

This clonotype was seen ten or more times. The chain employs TRBV11-2 and TRBJ1-6; the D is unclear. This CDR3 has 15 residues. Germline V gene lookup returns CDR1 SGHAT and CDR2 FQNNGV. Trimming left V 0 bases short and J 10 bases short, with 13 bases between. This CDR3 is CASSLEGDMRSPLHF. CDR3 sequence (DNA): TGTGCCAGCAGCTTAGAGGGTGACATGCGCTCACCCCTCCACTTT.